Listed below are T cell receptor beta chains from one sample, sequenced in a study of T-cell reconstitution after alpha-beta-depleted transplantation in children. Each CDR3 protein is one row after TCRdb ran MiXCR on the PCR reads. The sample lists 200,000 to 300,000 distinct CDR3 sequences, around 13% occurring once. This specimen was PBMCs from the stem cell graft donor, taken from the stem cell graft. These receptors were obtained from a human donor who donated a stem cell graft to a child with acute lymphoblastic leukemia. CDR3s include the opening cysteine and the closing phenylalanine or tryptophan. A D gene is named only where the DNA matches it firmly. Some rows mark clone size as missing; the rest say once, few, many or name a class of expanded clone.

D gene	V gene	J gene	clone size	CDR3 DNA	CDR3 protein
-	TRBV6-1	TRBJ2-3	many	TGTGCCAGCAGTGAATTCCGAGGGGACCGAGATACGCAGTATTTT	CASSEFRGDRDTQYF
TRBD1	TRBV6-5	TRBJ1-1	-	TGTGCCAGCAGTTTACGACAGGGGGCGAGGACTGAAGCTTTCTTT	CASSLRQGARTEAFF
-	TRBV20-1	TRBJ2-7	many	TGCAGTGCTAGCAAGAGGGACGAGCAGTACTTC	CSASKRDEQYF
-	TRBV12-3/TRBV12-4	TRBJ1-6	many	TGTGCCAGCAGTTTGGGGGGGCGAGTCTCACCCCTCCACTTT	CASSLGGRVSPLHF
-	TRBV20-1	TRBJ2-3	many	TGCAGTGCCTGGAGCGGGAGCACAGATACGCAGTATTTT	CSAWSGSTDTQYF
TRBD1	TRBV6-5	TRBJ1-2	-	TGTGCCAGCAGTTTCTCCGGGACAGGGCTTCCTGGCTACACCTTC	CASSFSGTGLPGYTF
-	TRBV11-1	TRBJ1-1	many	TGTGCCAGCAGCCCGAACCGGGGGGTAGGCACTGAAGCTTTCTTT	CASSPNRGVGTEAFF
-	TRBV21-1	TRBJ1-1	many	TGTGCCAACAATTTTGGACGGGGATTGAACACTGAAGCTTTCTTT	CANNFGRGLNTEAFF
-	TRBV10-3	TRBJ2-3	many	TGTGCCATCAGTGAGTCGACTCGGCGCCCCTGGGGCACAGATACGCAGTATTTT	CAISESTRRPWGTDTQYF
TRBD1	TRBV16	TRBJ1-2	many	TGTGCCAGCAGCCAATACTGGACAGGGGCGCTGAACTTC	CASSQYWTGALNF